Presented here are 14 T cell receptor beta chains from one specimen sequenced in a study of blood T cell repertoires in COVID-19. Sequencing was performed with immunoSEQ multiplex PCR; in TCRdb, only in-frame clones are kept and a portion is missing. The data show about 92,000 clones, around 80% seen once. The sequencing input was peripheral blood. These TCRs come from a man aged 45-65 years who had recovered from COVID-19.

The chain combines TRBV11-2 with TRBJ1-4, with 9 nucleotides matching TRBD1. Germline V gene sequence: CDR1 SGHAT, CDR2 FQNNGV. This CDR3 is built from 15 residues. Trimming at V came to 1 base and at J to 4 bases, leaving 1 base not matched to a gene. Here the CDR3 reads CASSLGQGGNEKLFF. CDR3 in DNA: TGTGCCAGCAGCTTAGGACAGGGGGGTAATGAAAAACTGTTTTTT.

V usage is TRBV7-9 and J usage is TRBJ2-7, with TRBD1 identical over 9 bases. This CDR3 spans 15 amino acids. J was trimmed by 5 bases and V by 4 bases; bases with no gene match: 9. Germline V lookup: CDR1 SEHNR, CDR2 FQNEAQ (reference sequence). CDR3 protein: CASSWMDRGPNEQYF. CDR3 bases: TGTGCCAGCAGCTGGATGGACAGGGGTCCCAACGAGCAGTACTTC.

This clone was counted a single time. The CDR3 reads CAAGTGKQNEQYF. As DNA, the CDR3 is TGTGCCGCTGGGACAGGGAAACAAAACGAGCAGTACTTC. The V call is TRBV30, the J call TRBJ2-7; 9 bases are a match to TRBD1. Unmatched junction bases numbered 10, after V lost 8 bases and J lost 5 bases. The CDR3 sequence is 13 residues long. The germline gives CDR1 GTSNPN, CDR2 SVGIG (reference sequence).

CDR3 coding DNA: TGTGCCAGCAGCCCCGTGGGGACTAGCATTTACTTC. Its protein product is CASSPVGTSIYF. The V call is TRBV6-5, the J call TRBJ2-5; 9 nucleotides agree with TRBD2. Germline loops: CDR1 MNHEY, CDR2 SVGAGI. V lost 6 bases to trimming and J lost 14 bases; unmatched junction nucleotides: 10. The CDR3 is 12 residues long.

CDR3 sequence (DNA): TGTGCCAGCAGCCACGACAGATCTAGCACAGATACGCAGTATTTT. As protein: CASSHDRSSTDTQYF. The J gene is TRBJ2-3, the V gene TRBV9; D is perhaps TRBD1 (5 bases). Germline V gene data show CDR1 as SGDLS and CDR2 as YYNGEE. The CDR3 has 15 residues. Trimming left V 4 bases short and J 0 bases short, with 12 bases between.

This chain connects TRBV27 to TRBJ2-5; D gene ambiguous. The CDR3 extends over 14 amino acids. V shed 6 bases and J shed 1 base, with 12 bases lying between them. Germline V gives CDR1 MNHEY, CDR2 SMNVEV (reference sequence). The CDR3 nucleotides are TGTGCCAGCAGGCCTAACAGCCTCCAAGAGACCCAGTACTTC. It specifies CASRPNSLQETQYF.

The chain employs TRBV5-1 and TRBJ2-1; D unresolved. V was cut by 0 bases and J by 7 bases, with 17 bases left in between. This CDR3 region has 16 residues. CDR1 SGHRS and CDR2 YFSETQ come from the germline V gene. CDR3 in amino acids: CASSLASQAGKNEQFF. For the CDR3, the DNA is TGCGCCAGCAGCTTGGCGAGCCAGGCCGGTAAAAATGAGCAGTTCTTC. Filled out from reference TRBV5-1 and TRBJ2-1, the complete variable domain reads KAGVTQTPRYLIKTRGQQVTLSCSPISGHRSVSWYQQTPGQGLQFLFEYFSETQRNKGNFPGRFSGRQFSNSRSEMNVSTLELGDSALYLCASSLASQAGKNEQFFGPGTRLTVL.

The chain uses TRBV12-3 or TRBV12-4 and TRBJ1-2; D is ambiguous. With 6 bases removed from V and 6 bases from J, the gap between germline ends came to 11 bases. The CDR3 spans 12 residues. The CDR3 loop is CASSLRQDGYTF. CDR3 DNA: TGTGCCAGCAGCTTAAGGCAGGATGGCTACACCTTC.

The J gene is TRBJ1-1, the V gene TRBV28; possibly TRBD1 for D (5 bases). CDR1 and CDR2 (germline): MDHEN, SYDVKM. The CDR3 is 14 amino acids. Trimming took off 3 bases at V and 5 bases at J, with 13 bases between the two ends. CDR3 nucleotide sequence: TGTGCCAGCAGTTTTGGTCGGGGGGGGACTGAAGCTTTCTTT. This sequence encodes CASSFGRGGTEAFF.

J is TRBJ2-5 and V is TRBV20-1, with TRBD2 identical over 13 bases. Germline V gives CDR1 DFQATT, CDR2 SNEGSKA (reference sequence). The junction had 3 bases not matched to a gene; V was cut back by 3 bases and J by 2 bases. There are 15 residues in the CDR3. This CDR3 is CSASRTSGGQETQYF. CDR3 coding DNA: TGCAGTGCTAGTAGGACTAGCGGGGGACAAGAGACCCAGTACTTC.

The chain couples TRBV4-3 to TRBJ2-1, with 9 bases lining up with TRBD2. CDR1 and CDR2 from the germline V gene are LGHNA and YSLEER. The CDR3 sequence is 14 residues long. The trim removed 2 bases at V and 6 bases at J, leaving 2 bases unmatched. The CDR3 DNA is TGCGCCAGCAGCCAAAGCGGGAGGACCAATGAGCAGTTCTTC. Translating it yields CASSQSGRTNEQFF.

The chain uses TRBV5-1 and TRBJ2-5, with 7 positions matching TRBD2. Germline CDR1 and CDR2: SGHRS and YFSETQ. J was trimmed by 1 base and V by 3 bases; bases with no gene match: 6. This CDR3 is built from 15 residues. The CDR3 region has the DNA TGCGCCAGCAGCTCATTTCTAGCGGCCCAAGAGACCCAGTACTTC. Its translation: CASSSFLAAQETQYF. The full variable domain, in which reference TRBV5-1 and TRBJ2-5 provide the parts outside the CDR3, is KAGVTQTPRYLIKTRGQQVTLSCSPISGHRSVSWYQQTPGQGLQFLFEYFSETQRNKGNFPGRFSGRQFSNSRSEMNVSTLELGDSALYLCASSSFLAAQETQYFGPGTRLLVL.

The chain carries TRBV24-1 and TRBJ1-2; possible D gene TRBD1, 6 bases. The V gene lost 6 bases and the J gene lost 5 bases, with 15 bases spanning the gap. CDR3 length: 14 residues. The V gene's germline CDR1 is KGHDR and CDR2 SFDVKD. The CDR3 DNA follows: TGTGCCACCAGTCGCCAGGACAGTGAATATGGCTACACCTTC. This encodes CATSRQDSEYGYTF.

The chain uses TRBV24-1 and TRBJ2-5; 8 bases fit TRBD1. The CDR3 is 15 amino acids. The junction had 5 bases not matched to a gene; V was cut back by 4 bases and J by 2 bases. In germline, CDR1 is KGHDR, CDR2 SFDVKD. This CDR3 is CATSDPDREQETQYF. The CDR3 region has the DNA TGTGCCACCAGTGACCCGGACAGGGAACAAGAGACCCAGTACTTC.